A selection of T cell receptor beta chains follows, all from one sample in a study of cytomegalovirus exposure and HLA in healthy donors. Here immunoSEQ multiplex PCR was the method, and the copy in TCRdb shows in-frame clones only, minus some. Here the sample spans 210,000 or so clones, 70% to 85% being singletons. Sample: PBMCs. All receptors come from a woman between 40 and 50 years old in good health and CMV-seronegative. Each CDR3 is given with its conserved first and last residue. Each record gives: J gene, clone size, V gene, D gene, CDR3 DNA, CDR3 protein. The D gene is left open where the match is weak. Only some rows state a clone size, as once, few, many or a class for expanded clones.

TRBJ2-1 NA TRBV7-9 NA TGTGCCAGCAGCTTTCGGGGTAGTAAGAACAATGAGCAGTTCTTC CASSFRGSKNNEQFF
TRBJ2-2 NA TRBV6-5 NA TGTGCCAGCACCAGAAGCCCCGCGGACACCGGGGAGCTGTTTTTT CASTRSPADTGELFF
TRBJ2-7 NA TRBV18 TRBD1 TGTGCCAGCTCGCTCGGACAGGGAGCCTACGAGCAGTACTTC CASSLGQGAYEQYF
TRBJ1-1 NA TRBV7-6 NA TGTGCCAGCAGCGGATCGACAGGGAACACTGAAGCTTTCTTT CASSGSTGNTEAFF
TRBJ1-1 few TRBV12-5 TRBD1 TGTGCTAGTGGTGTCCCGGGACAGGGGCCCACTGAAGCTTTCTTT CASGVPGQGPTEAFF
TRBJ1-2 NA TRBV6-1 NA TGTGCCAGCCACCCGGGGGGACTCAATTATGGCTACACCTTC CASHPGGLNYGYTF
TRBJ1-1 NA TRBV9 NA TGTGCCAGCGGTCCCGCCGGTCTAAACACTGAAGCTTTCTTT CASGPAGLNTEAFF
TRBJ1-1 few TRBV5-1 NA TGCGCCAGCAGCTCACATGCCCCGAACACTGAAGCTTTCTTT CASSSHAPNTEAFF
TRBJ2-5 NA TRBV4-1 NA TGCGCCAGCAGCCAAGGGGCGACAGAGACCCAGTACTTC CASSQGATETQYF
TRBJ1-1 NA TRBV4-2 NA TGTGCCAGCAGCCAAGATCGGGGGACCGAAGCTTTCTTT CASSQDRGTEAFF